This T cell receptor (beta chain) was sequenced in a study of blood T cells in healthy people across ages. This clonotype occurred many times. Using a J-beta primer mix together with a sample-barcoded 5' primer, a second PCR was run for roughly 6 to 12 cycles. TCRdb reprocessed the 5' RACE reads via MiXCR and lists one record per CDR3 protein. The sample records 450,000 to 700,000 distinct CDR3 sequences, 27% being singletons. V shed 1 base and J shed 0 bases, with 12 bases lying between them. CDR1 and CDR2 from the germline V gene are SGHRS and YFSETQ. The CDR3 runs to 16 residues. V and J are TRBV5-1 and TRBJ2-3; possibly TRBD2 for D (6 bases). The clonotype was recovered from a woman between 65 and 79 years old in good health. Sequencing was performed on blood. The CDR3 sequence is CASSLYGGASTDTQYF. CDR3 DNA sequence: TGCGCCAGCAGCTTGTATGGCGGGGCTAGCACAGATACGCAGTATTTT.